This T cell receptor beta chain was documented in a study of shared clonotypes between healthy human individuals. Selected positively for CCR7 and CD45RO-negative, naive CD8 cells excluded terminally differentiated effector memory CD45RA+ cells. Assay used: immunoSEQ multiplex PCR; TCRdb lists only in-frame clones, some missing. The sample shows around 1,900,000 clones, about 93% of them seen only once. The clonotype comes from a man younger than 35 in good health. Some clones in this sample may be carry-over from other donors' samples. The sequenced sample was naive CD8+ T cells from PBMCs.

The CDR3 here is CASSLPTGWPQHF. CDR3 DNA sequence: TGTGCCAGCAGCTTACCGACAGGGTGGCCCCAGCATTTT. The chain uses TRBV7-9 and TRBJ1-5; TRBD1 aligns across 7 bases. This CDR3 contains 13 residues. The junction had 4 bases not matched to a gene; V was cut back by 2 bases and J by 9 bases. Germline lookup yields CDR1 SEHNR and CDR2 FQNEAQ (reference sequence).